The text below deals with one T cell receptor (beta chain). Which antigen it targets is not known. No base quality information exists; no much larger clone differs at one position. The data stem from a study of T cell changes during pregnancy in multiple sclerosis (dated by TCRdb to between 2019 and 2020). With respect to the entire study: Changes in the T cell repertoire over the course of pregnancy were examined in this study in women with multiple sclerosis.

Trimming removed 4 bases from V and 10 bases from J; the gene matches leave 14 bases unexplained. CDR1 and CDR2 (SEHNR, FQNEAQ) derive from the germline V gene (reference sequence). The CDR3 covers 16 residues, taking in both the cysteine and the phenylalanine. CDR3 DNA only is kept here, 48 bases in frame from base 1. The receptor library was made with the immunoSEQ multiplex PCR assay. TCRdb holds this immuneACCESS table with in-frame rearrangements only. Some clones are missing; in checked studies, unresolved V genes explain under half, and the rest has no known cause. The sample table holds about 62,000 clones, of which roughly 92% were seen once. 3.2% of the sample is held by the ten biggest clonotypes.

This TCR came from a female donor with multiple sclerosis, enrolled in a pregnancy study. The material sequenced was CD8+ T cells from peripheral blood mononuclear cells, taken in the second trimester of pregnancy. Here the chain combines TRBV7-9 and TRBJ2-1, with 9 bases aligning to TRBD2. The CDR3 in this case is CASSSPWEAGGPEQFF. The nucleotide sequence reads as follows: TGTGCCAGCAGCTCCCCCTGGGAAGCGGGAGGACCGGAGCAGTTCTTC.